A selection of T cell receptor beta chains follows, all from one sample in a study of OX40 agonist ivuxolimab in advanced cancers. The method was immunoSEQ multiplex PCR; TCRdb's version includes in-frame clones alone and lacks a portion of them. The sample has some 14,000 clones, approximately 84% seen once. Specimen: CD4+ or CD8+ T cells sorted from blood, collected in a trial of the OX40 agonist ivuxolimab. These TCRs come from an adult with an advanced solid tumor such as melanoma, head and neck, liver or kidney cancer. CDR3s leave out the opening cysteine and the closing phenylalanine or tryptophan. Fields, in order: V gene, CDR3 length, CDR3 protein.

TRBV27	11	ASSSRTGETQY
TRBV9	12	ASSGGSGANVLT
TRBV7-6	11	ASSLGLRDGYT
TRBV27	13	ASSLKGSRADTQY
TRBV13	10	ASSLTTDTQY
TRBV6-1	15	ASSEARTGGVHYGYT
TRBV7-7	14	ASSAGIQGSYNEQF
TRBV2	11	ASSAQAPYEQY
TRBV19	13	ASSISVGAADTQY
TRBV7-9	15	ASSLGGRDSINQPQH
TRBV5-6	12	ASSPWGGARGYT
TRBV7-8	14	ASSSTGPRSNQPQH
TRBV2	12	ASSPRSEQETQY
TRBV4-1	16	ASSLHPPVAGRRDTQY
TRBV7-3	13	ASSLVLVSNQPQH
TRBV19	14	ASIGVGGGSDNEQF
TRBV6-1	14	ASSDRGITLDNEQF
TRBV30	9	AWETGYEQY
TRBV10-3	13	AISENGQGGTEAF
TRBV6-6	11	ATSAQQGHEQY